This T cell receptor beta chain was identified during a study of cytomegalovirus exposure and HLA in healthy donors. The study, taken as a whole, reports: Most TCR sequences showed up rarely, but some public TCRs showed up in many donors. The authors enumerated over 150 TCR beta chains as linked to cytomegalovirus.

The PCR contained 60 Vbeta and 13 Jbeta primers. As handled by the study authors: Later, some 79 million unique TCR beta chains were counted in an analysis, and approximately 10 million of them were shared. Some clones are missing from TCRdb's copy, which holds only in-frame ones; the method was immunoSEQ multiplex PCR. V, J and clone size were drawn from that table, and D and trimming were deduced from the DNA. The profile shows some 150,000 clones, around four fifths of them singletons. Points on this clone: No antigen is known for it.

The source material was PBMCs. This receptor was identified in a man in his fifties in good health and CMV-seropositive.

CDR3 bases: TGTGCCATCAGTGAGTCGTGGACAGGGGGCTTTTCAGATACGCAGTATTTT. Amino acid sequence: CAISESWTGGFSDTQYF. The genes are TRBV10-3 and TRBJ2-3; 11 nucleotides line up with TRBD1. Per germline, CDR1 ENHRY and CDR2 SYGVKD. The J segment lost 4 bases and the V segment lost 0 bases, leaving 6 bases of the junction unmatched. The CDR3 runs to 17 residues.